These 8 T cell receptor beta chains were all obtained from the same sample, sequenced in a study of blood T cells in healthy people across ages. Next came a second PCR, run for about 6 to 11 cycles, which used a sample-barcoded 5' primer along with a J-beta primer mix. TCRdb reprocessed the 5' RACE reads via MiXCR and lists one record per CDR3 protein. The sample lists about 1.4 million distinct CDR3 sequences, around 59% occurring once. The specimen was blood. The receptor source for this set is a man aged 18-30 years in good health.

This clonotype has ten or more counts. The chain couples TRBV20-1 to TRBJ2-5, with a possible D match to TRBD2 (6 bases). Germline CDR1 DFQATT, CDR2 SNEGSKA (reference sequence). The V end was cut by 2 bases, the J end by 2 bases, with 15 bases between. CDR3 length: 15 residues. CDR3 protein: CSARNEIAAQETQYF. In DNA, the CDR3 is TGCAGTGCTAGAAACGAAATAGCGGCGCAAGAGACCCAGTACTTC.

The chain joins TRBV4-1 to TRBJ1-1; a possible D gene is TRBD1 (5 bases). This CDR3 spans 16 amino acids. V was pared by 1 base and J by 2 bases, with 14 bases between. Germline assignment: CDR1 MGHRA and CDR2 YSYEKL. The CDR3: CASSQGQGLYNTEAFF. The DNA of the CDR3 is TGCGCCAGCAGCCAAGGCCAGGGATTGTATAACACTGAAGCTTTCTTT.

The CDR3 coding sequence is TGTGCCAGCTCACCAGATTTCCCCGGCGGGAGGGATTACAATGAGCAGTTCTTC. Its translation: CASSPDFPGGRDYNEQFF. The gene calls are TRBV18 and TRBJ2-1; 9 bases agree with TRBD2. The CDR3 has 18 residues. In germline, CDR1 is KGHSH, CDR2 LQKENI. V was pared by 2 bases and J by 4 bases, with 12 bases of the junction left unmatched. The variable domain in full, completed from reference TRBV18 and TRBJ2-1, reads NAGVMQNPRHLVRRRGQEARLRCSPMKGHSHVYWYRQLPEEGLKFMVYLQKENIIDESGMPKERFSAEFPKEGPSILRIQQVVRGDSAAYFCASSPDFPGGRDYNEQFFGPGTRLTVL.

The chain uses TRBV20-1 and TRBJ2-2; D is perhaps TRBD2 (6 bases). The CDR3 loop spans 14 amino acids. The germline gives CDR1 DFQATT, CDR2 SNEGSKA (reference sequence). Trimming took off 4 bases at V and 3 bases at J, with 12 bases between the two ends. The CDR3 protein is CSAMGTGYTGELFF. CDR3 sequence (DNA): TGCAGTGCTATGGGGACTGGATACACCGGGGAGCTGTTTTTT.

In this sample, this clonotype turned up a few times. V gene TRBV4-3 combines with J gene TRBJ2-1, with 8 bases fitting TRBD2. From germline, CDR1 is LGHNA and CDR2 YSLEER. CDR3 length: 16 residues. The V and J ends lost 0 bases and 9 bases, in that order; junction bases with no gene match: 10. The chain's CDR3 is CASSQEYQAGVVEQFF. The CDR3 DNA reads TGCGCCAGCAGCCAAGAGTATCAAGCGGGGGTCGTTGAGCAGTTCTTC.

This rearrangement joins TRBV4-1 to TRBJ2-3; no clear D gene. V lost 0 bases to trimming and J lost 6 bases, with 10 bases between them. The length of the CDR3 is 14 residues. Germline values: CDR1 MGHRA, CDR2 YSYEKL. The CDR3 sequence is CASSQESGVDTQYF. In DNA, the CDR3 is TGCGCCAGCAGCCAAGAGTCCGGTGTGGATACGCAGTATTTT.

This clonotype came up a few times. V and J are TRBV19 and TRBJ2-5; TRBD2 is a possible D gene (6 bases). Looked up from germline, CDR1 is LNHDA and CDR2 is SQIVND (reference sequence). The germline V and J ends were trimmed by 4 bases and 5 bases, with 14 bases remaining between them. The CDR3 is 14 amino acids. In DNA form, the CDR3 reads TGTGCCAGTAGTAACACTAGCCCCAAGGAGACCCAGTACTTC. This encodes CASSNTSPKETQYF.

This sequence joins TRBV29-1 and TRBJ1-1, with D uncertain. CDR3 length: 13 residues. The V gene lost 1 base and the J gene lost 2 bases, with 8 bases spanning the gap. Germline CDR1 and CDR2: SQVTM and ANQGSEA. The CDR3 sequence is CSVEVSINTEAFF. CDR3 bases: TGCAGCGTTGAAGTTTCGATCAACACTGAAGCTTTCTTT.